This entry lists 4 T cell receptor beta chains sequenced from one sample in a study of a mutant IDH1 vaccine in newly diagnosed glioma. The time point here: baseline, week 1 (first vaccination visit). The treatment here: pre-vaccination baseline after standard-of-care therapy. Clones were sequenced by immunoSEQ multiplex PCR, and TCRdb holds only the in-frame ones, with some missing. This sample has about 88,000 clones, with around 79% found just once. The sequencing used PBMCs, collected from a glioma patient treated with radiotherapy, temozolomide or both. Receptors were obtained from a man in his forties or fifties with glioma. Some clones in this sample may be carry-over from other donors' samples.

The chain combines TRBV2 with TRBJ2-7; TRBD2 is a possible D gene (7 bases). The V and J ends lost 7 bases and 7 bases respectively, with 20 bases between them. This CDR3 region has 14 residues. CDR1 is SNHLY and CDR2 is FYNNEI in the germline V gene. The CDR3: CASNIRAGEGEQYF. Here the CDR3 DNA reads TGTGCCAGCAACATACGGGCAGGGGAGGGTGAGCAGTACTTC.

V is TRBV2 and J is TRBJ1-1; 8 bases align to TRBD1. Germline CDR1 is SNHLY and CDR2 is FYNNEI. J was trimmed by 4 bases and V by 4 bases; bases with no gene match: 5. CDR3 length equals 14 residues. The chain's CDR3 is CASSAYRGGTEAFF. DNA of the CDR3: TGTGCCAGCAGTGCGTACAGGGGGGGCACTGAAGCTTTCTTT. The full variable domain, its missing parts supplied by reference TRBV2 and TRBJ1-1, is EPEVTQTPSHQVTQMGQEVILRCVPISNHLYFYWYRQILGQKVEFLVSFYNNEISEKSEIFDDQFSVERPDGSNFTLKIRSTKLEDSAMYFCASSAYRGGTEAFFGQGTRLTVV.

The chain is built from TRBV6-5 and TRBJ1-1; TRBD1 matches 7 bases. CDR1 is MNHEY and CDR2 is SVGAGI in the germline V gene. The length of the CDR3 is 15 residues. J was trimmed by 0 bases and V by 5 bases; bases with no gene match: 6. The CDR3 reads CASSTWDSMNTEAFF. In DNA form, the CDR3 reads TGTGCCAGCAGTACTTGGGACAGCATGAACACTGAAGCTTTCTTT.

V is TRBV10-3 and J is TRBJ1-6; D possibly corresponds to TRBD1 (5 bases). Germline lookup yields CDR1 ENHRY and CDR2 SYGVKD. V lost 10 bases and J lost 7, with 14 bases in between. This CDR3 has 13 residues. CDR3 amino acids: CATEGQGNSPLHF. CDR3 sequence (DNA): TGTGCCACCGAGGGGCAGGGCAATTCACCCCTCCACTTT.